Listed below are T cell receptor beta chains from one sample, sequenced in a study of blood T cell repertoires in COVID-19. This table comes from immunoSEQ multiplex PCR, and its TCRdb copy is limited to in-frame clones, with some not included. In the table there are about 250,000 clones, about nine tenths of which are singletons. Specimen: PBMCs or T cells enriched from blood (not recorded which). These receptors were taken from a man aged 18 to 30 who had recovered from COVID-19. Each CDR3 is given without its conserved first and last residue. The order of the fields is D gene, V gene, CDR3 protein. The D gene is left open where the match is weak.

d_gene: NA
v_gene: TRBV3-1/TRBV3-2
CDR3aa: ASSQESGPGGYGYT

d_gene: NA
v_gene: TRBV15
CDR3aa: ATSLQGGVYEQY

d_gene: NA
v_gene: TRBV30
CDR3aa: AWAGYREQPQH

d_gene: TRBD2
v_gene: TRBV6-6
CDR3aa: ASSPGLARGSVGELF

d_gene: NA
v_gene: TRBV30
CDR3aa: AWSIGTDYGYT

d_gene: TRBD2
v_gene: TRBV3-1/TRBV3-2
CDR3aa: ASSGHRTSGTYEQY

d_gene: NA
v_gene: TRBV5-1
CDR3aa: ASSDTSGGETQY

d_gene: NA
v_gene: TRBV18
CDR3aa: ASSRYDQPQH

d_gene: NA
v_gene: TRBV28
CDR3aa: ASSLYTGSGYT

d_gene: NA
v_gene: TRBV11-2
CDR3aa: ASNTGHTLGDTQY

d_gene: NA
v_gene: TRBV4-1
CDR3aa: ASSPGVSYEQY

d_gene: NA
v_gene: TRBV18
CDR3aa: ASSRDRYTEAF

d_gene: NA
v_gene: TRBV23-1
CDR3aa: ASIQTGKRPQPQH

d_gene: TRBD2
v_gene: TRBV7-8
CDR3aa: ASSQGLGLSYEQY

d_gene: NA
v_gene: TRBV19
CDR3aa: ASSIGWGGKNTEAF

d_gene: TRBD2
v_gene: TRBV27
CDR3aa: ASSLLAGASTDTQY

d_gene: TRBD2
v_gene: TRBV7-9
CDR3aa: ASSPPTSGNGQF

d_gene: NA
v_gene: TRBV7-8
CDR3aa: ASSLRREPYEQY

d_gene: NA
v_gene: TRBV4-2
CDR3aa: ASSLRVTGESGYT

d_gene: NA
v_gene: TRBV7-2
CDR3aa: ASSLLSSGSLSYNEQF

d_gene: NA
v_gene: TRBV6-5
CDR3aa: ASGDSSNQPQH

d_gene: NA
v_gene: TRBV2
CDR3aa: ASSFRTTEAF

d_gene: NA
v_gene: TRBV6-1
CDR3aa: ASSEDRELGEQY

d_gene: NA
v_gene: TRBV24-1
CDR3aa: ATSDLVGSNRDNLLETQY

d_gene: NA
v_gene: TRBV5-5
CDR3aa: ASTLDRAQAYSPLH

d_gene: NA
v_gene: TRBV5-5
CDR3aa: ASSLGGGREAQH

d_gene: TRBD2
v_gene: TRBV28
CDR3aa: ASSWAGGPDTQY

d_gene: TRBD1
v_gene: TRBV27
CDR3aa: ASRARDRGTKGDSPLH

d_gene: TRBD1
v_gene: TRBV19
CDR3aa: ASKQGALNYGYT

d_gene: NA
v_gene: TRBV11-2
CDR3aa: ARLGGEQY

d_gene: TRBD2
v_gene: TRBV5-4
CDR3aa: ASSLGVAGGQETQY

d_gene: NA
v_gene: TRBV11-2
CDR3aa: ASRSLGLQRTSYGYT

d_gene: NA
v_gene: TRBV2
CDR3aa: ASSPMTAPGSPLH

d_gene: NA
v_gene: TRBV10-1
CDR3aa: ASSEMRVYEQY

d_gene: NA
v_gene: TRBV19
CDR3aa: ASSIGRGYNTEAF

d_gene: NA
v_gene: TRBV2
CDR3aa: ASSEEDSPLH

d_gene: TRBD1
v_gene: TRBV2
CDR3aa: ASRTDRGSYNEQF